One T cell receptor beta chain is described in this entry. Its matching antigen is unknown. This specimen belongs to a study of T cells expressing NK-cell markers. Overall study context: Seropositivity for HCMV was found in seven of the eight sequenced donors, with one seronegative. Study findings and constraints: It remained uncertain whether the expanded NKG2C+ T cell clones were specific for HCMV antigens. About 6 donors had dominant NKG2C+ clonotypes that comprised about 1.0-7.0% of their CD8+ T cells.

The CDR3 totals 16 residues. Germline loops: CDR1 LGHDT, CDR2 YNNKEL (reference sequence). TCRdb reanalyzed the 5' RACE reads and collapses them to one entry per CDR3 protein, without DNA. The listing records 500,000 to 700,000 distinct CDR3 sequences. The sequence was obtained from a man between 18 and 29 years old in good health. The sample consisted of blood T cells: a sorted CD56 or NKG2C T cell subset, CD4+ or CD8+ T cells, or bulk PBMC T cells (not recorded which). The chain links TRBV3-1 to TRBJ2-1; TCRdb lists TRBD1, though no DNA is available to test this call. The CDR3 spells CASSRRTGLGPNEQFF.